One sample yielded the 6 T cell receptor beta chains listed below, sequenced in a study of OX40 agonist ivuxolimab in advanced cancers. The protocol was immunoSEQ multiplex PCR, while the TCRdb copy is restricted to in-frame clones and leaves out a portion. The data hold under 65,000 clones, with roughly nine tenths observed a single time. This sample comprised CD4+ or CD8+ T cells sorted from blood, obtained in a trial of the OX40 agonist ivuxolimab. These TCRs come from an adult with an advanced solid tumor such as melanoma, head and neck, liver or kidney cancer.

V gene TRBV11-1 combines with J gene TRBJ2-7, with D possibly called TRBD1 or TRBD2 (7 bases each). CDR1 and CDR2 from the germline V gene are SGHAT and FQDESV (reference sequence). There are 17 residues in the CDR3. The V and J ends lost 4 bases and 1 base respectively, with 20 bases between them. CDR3 in amino acids: CASSSPKGASGSYEQYF. The DNA of the CDR3 is TGTGCCAGCAGCTCCCCGAAGGGGGCTAGCGGTTCCTACGAGCAGTACTTC.

The chain carries TRBV19 and TRBJ1-1; perhaps TRBD1 as D (6 bases). Looked up from germline, CDR1 is LNHDA and CDR2 is SQIVND (reference sequence). The length of the CDR3 is 14 residues. The V and J ends lost 5 bases and 4 bases respectively, with 14 bases between them. The CDR3 sequence: CASSSGRGSTEAFF. CDR3 sequence (DNA): TGTGCCAGTAGTTCGGGGAGGGGGAGCACTGAAGCTTTCTTT.

Points on this clone: Because the CDR3 is missing its conserved closing phenylalanine or tryptophan, this is likely a read error. It is unclear where the CDR3 begins or ends on the DNA, so no DNA is shown, and the CDR3 is as TCRdb lists it. The rearrangement uses TRBV5-1 and TRBJ1-5; the DNA was not used to check the table's D call, TRBD1. The CDR3 has 8 amino acids, counting both end residues. Germline V gene lookup returns CDR1 SGHRS and CDR2 YFSETQ. This CDR3 is CASPPNSL.

This clone came up once. This chain connects TRBV18 to TRBJ2-3; D is ambiguous. V lost 1 base to trimming and J lost 6 bases, with 8 bases between them. Germline V gene sequence: CDR1 KGHSH, CDR2 LQKENI. This CDR3 has 13 amino acids. In nucleotides, the CDR3 is TGTGCCAGCTCACCACGGGCGCTGGATACGCAGTATTTT. It specifies CASSPRALDTQYF. Together with reference TRBV18 and TRBJ2-3, the CDR3 gives the full variable domain: NAGVMQNPRHLVRRRGQEARLRCSPMKGHSHVYWYRQLPEEGLKFMVYLQKENIIDESGMPKERFSAEFPKEGPSILRIQQVVRGDSAAYFCASSPRALDTQYFGPGTRLTVL.

The chain has TRBV28 and TRBJ2-5; TRBD2 agrees at 8 bases. The CDR3 totals 16 residues. Germline CDR1 reads MDHEN; CDR2 reads SYDVKM. V dropped 2 bases and J dropped 4; count of bases not matched to a gene: 9. CDR3: CASSLPGGEWAETQYF. The DNA for the CDR3 is TGTGCCAGCAGTTTACCCGGGGGGGAATGGGCAGAGACCCAGTACTTC.

The V gene is TRBV6-6, the J gene TRBJ1-5; D perhaps matches TRBD1 (6 bases). From germline, CDR1 is MNHNY and CDR2 SVGAGI (reference sequence). V shed 5 bases and J shed 2 bases, with 13 bases lying between them. The CDR3 loop spans 15 amino acids. The CDR3 here is CASSDRDTGNQPQHF. CDR3 nucleotide sequence: TGTGCCAGCAGTGACCGGGACACCGGCAATCAGCCCCAGCATTTT.